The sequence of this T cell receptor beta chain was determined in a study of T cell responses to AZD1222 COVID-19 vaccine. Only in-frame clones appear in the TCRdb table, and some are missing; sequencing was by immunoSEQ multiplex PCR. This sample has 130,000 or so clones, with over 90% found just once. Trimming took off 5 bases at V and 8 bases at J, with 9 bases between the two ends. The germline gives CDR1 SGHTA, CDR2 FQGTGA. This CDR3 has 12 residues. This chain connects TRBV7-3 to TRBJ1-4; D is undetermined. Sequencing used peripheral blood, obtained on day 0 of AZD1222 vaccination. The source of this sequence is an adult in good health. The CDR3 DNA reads TGTGCCAGCAGCCCGGACGGCGAAAAACTGTTTTTT. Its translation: CASSPDGEKLFF.